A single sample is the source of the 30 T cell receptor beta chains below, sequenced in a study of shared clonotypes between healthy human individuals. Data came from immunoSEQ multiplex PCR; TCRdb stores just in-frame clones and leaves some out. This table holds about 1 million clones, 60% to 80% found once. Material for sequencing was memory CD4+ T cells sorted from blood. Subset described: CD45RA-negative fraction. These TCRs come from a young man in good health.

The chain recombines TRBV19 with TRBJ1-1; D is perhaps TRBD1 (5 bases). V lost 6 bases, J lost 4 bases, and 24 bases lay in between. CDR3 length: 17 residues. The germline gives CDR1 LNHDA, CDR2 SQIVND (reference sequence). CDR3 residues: CASSRFPDPRGITEAFF. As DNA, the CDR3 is TGTGCCAGTAGCCGGTTCCCGGACCCCCGGGGGATCACTGAAGCTTTCTTT.

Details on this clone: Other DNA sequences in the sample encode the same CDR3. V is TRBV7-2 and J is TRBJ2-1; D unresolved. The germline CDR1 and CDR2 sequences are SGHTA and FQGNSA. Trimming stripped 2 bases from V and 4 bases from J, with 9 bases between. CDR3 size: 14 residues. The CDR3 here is CASSLLGPYNEQFF. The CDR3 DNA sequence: TGTGCCAGCAGCTTATTGGGCCCGTACAATGAGCAGTTCTTC.

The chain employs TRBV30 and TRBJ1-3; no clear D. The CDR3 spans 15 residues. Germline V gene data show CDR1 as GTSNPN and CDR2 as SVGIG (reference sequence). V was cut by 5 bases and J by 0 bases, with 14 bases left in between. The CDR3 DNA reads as TGTGCCTGGGGGGTTTACTCAAGCTCTGGAAACACCATATATTTT. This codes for CAWGVYSSSGNTIYF.

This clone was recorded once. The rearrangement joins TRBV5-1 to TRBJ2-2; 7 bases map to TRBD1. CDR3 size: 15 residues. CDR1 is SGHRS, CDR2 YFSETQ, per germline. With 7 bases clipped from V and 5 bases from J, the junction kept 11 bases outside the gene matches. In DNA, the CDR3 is TGCGCCAGCGCCACCACAGGGGCAGGGACCGGGGAGCTGTTTTTT. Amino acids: CASATTGAGTGELFF.

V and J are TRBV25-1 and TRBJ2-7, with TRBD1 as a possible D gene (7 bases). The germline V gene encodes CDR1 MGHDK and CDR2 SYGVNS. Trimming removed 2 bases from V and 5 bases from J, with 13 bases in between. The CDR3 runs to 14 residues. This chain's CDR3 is CASSEQGGLNEQYF. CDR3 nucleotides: TGTGCCAGCAGTGAACAGGGGGGTCTCAACGAGCAGTACTTC.

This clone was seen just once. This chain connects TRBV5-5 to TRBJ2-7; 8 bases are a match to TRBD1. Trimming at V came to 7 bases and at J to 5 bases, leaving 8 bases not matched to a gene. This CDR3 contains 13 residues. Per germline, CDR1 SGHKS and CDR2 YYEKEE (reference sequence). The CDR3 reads CASDLDRGHEQYF. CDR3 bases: TGTGCCAGCGACCTTGACAGGGGCCACGAGCAGTACTTC.

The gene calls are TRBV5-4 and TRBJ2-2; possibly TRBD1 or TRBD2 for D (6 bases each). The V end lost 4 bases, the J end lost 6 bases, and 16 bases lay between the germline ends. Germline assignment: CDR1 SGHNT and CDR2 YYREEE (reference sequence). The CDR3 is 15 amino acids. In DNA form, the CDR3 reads TGTGCCAGCAGCCGTTCCGGGGGCGCTCCCGGGGAGCTGTTTTTT. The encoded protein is CASSRSGGAPGELFF.

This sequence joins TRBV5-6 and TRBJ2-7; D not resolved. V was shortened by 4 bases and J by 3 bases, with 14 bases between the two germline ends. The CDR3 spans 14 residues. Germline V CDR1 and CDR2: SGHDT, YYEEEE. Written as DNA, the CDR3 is TGTGCCAGCAGCCGACGGGTTATCCTCTACGAGCAGTACTTC. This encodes CASSRRVILYEQYF.

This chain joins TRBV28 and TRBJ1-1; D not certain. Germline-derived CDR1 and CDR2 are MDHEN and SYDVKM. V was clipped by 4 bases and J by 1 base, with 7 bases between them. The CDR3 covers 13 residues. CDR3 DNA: TGTGCCAGCAGTTCACCCGCGAACACTGAAGCTTTCTTT. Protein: CASSSPANTEAFF. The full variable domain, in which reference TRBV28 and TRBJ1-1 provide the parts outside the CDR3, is DVKVTQSSRYLVKRTGEKVFLECVQDMDHENMFWYRQDPGLGLRLIYFSYDVKMKEKGDIPEGYSVSREKKERFSLILESASTNQTSMYLCASSSPANTEAFFGQGTRLTVV.

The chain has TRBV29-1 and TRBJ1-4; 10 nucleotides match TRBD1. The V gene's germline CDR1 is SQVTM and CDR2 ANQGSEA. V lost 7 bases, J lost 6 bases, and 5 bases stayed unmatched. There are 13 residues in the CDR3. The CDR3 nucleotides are TGCAGCGCTCTGACAGGGGGCTATGAAAAACTGTTTTTT. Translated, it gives CSALTGGYEKLFF.

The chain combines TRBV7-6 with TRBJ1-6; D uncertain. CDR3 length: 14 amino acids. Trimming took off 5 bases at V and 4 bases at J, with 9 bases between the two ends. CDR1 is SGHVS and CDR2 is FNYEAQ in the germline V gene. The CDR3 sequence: CASSLEGYNSPLHF. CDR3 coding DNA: TGTGCCAGCAGCCTCGAGGGATATAATTCACCCCTCCACTTT.

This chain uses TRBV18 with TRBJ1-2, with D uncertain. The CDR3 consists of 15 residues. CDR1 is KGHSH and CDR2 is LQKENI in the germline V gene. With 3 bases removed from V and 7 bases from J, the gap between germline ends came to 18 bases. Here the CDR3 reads CASSPLGGSGVGYTF. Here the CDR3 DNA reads TGTGCCAGCTCACCGCTTGGCGGGTCGGGCGTTGGCTACACCTTC.

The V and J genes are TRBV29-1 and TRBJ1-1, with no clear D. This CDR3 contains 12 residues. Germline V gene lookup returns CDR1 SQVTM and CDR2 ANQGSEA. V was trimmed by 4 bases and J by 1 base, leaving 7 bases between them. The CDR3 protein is CSVVWGNTEAFF. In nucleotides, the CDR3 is TGCAGCGTTGTGTGGGGGAACACTGAAGCTTTCTTT.

CDR3 loop: CASSPFDRTLWWETQYF. CDR3 sequence (DNA): TGTGCCAGCAGCCCATTTGACAGGACCTTATGGTGGGAGACCCAGTACTTC. The rearrangement joins TRBV7-6 to TRBJ2-5; tentatively, D is TRBD1 (6 bases). The V gene's germline CDR1 is SGHVS and CDR2 FNYEAQ. This CDR3 is 17 amino acids long. V was trimmed by 5 bases and J by 5 bases, leaving 24 bases between them.

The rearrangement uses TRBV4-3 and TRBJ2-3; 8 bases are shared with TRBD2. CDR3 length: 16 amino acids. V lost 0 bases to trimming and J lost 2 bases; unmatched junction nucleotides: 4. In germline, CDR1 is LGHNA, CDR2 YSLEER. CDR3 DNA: TGCGCCAGCAGCCAAGAGGTAGCGGGATACACAGATACGCAGTATTTT. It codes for CASSQEVAGYTDTQYF.

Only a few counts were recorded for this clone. CDR3 sequence: CASMSSGNTIYF. The CDR3 DNA is TGTGCCAGCATGAGCTCTGGAAACACCATATATTTT. The V gene is TRBV2, the J gene TRBJ1-3; D gene ambiguous. The CDR3 consists of 12 residues. V was shortened by 7 bases and J by 0 bases, with 4 bases between the two germline ends. Germline assignment: CDR1 SNHLY and CDR2 FYNNEI.

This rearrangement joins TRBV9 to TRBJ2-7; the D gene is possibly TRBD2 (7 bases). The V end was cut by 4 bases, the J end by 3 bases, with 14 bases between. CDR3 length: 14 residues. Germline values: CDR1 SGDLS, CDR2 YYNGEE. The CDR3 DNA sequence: TGTGCCAGCAGCCCAGCCGGGGGGCTCTACGAGCAGTACTTC. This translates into CASSPAGGLYEQYF.

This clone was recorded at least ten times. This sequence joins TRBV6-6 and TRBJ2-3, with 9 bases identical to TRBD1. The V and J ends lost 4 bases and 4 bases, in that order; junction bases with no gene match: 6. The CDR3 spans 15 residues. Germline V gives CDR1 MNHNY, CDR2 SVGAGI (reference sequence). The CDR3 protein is CASSWGQGGPDTQYF. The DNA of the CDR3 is TGTGCCAGCAGTTGGGGACAGGGAGGCCCAGATACGCAGTATTTT.

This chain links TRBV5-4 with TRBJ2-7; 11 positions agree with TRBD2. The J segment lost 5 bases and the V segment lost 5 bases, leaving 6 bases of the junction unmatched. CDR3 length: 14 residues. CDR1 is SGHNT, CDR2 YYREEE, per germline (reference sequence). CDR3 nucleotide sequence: TGTGCCAGCAGTTTGATGACTAGCGGGAACGAGCAGTACTTC. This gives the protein CASSLMTSGNEQYF.

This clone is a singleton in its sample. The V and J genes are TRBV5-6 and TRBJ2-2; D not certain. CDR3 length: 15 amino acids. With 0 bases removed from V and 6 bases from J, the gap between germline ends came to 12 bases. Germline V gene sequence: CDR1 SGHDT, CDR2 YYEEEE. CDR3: CASSLGAGTPGELFF. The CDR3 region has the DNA TGTGCCAGCAGCTTGGGGGCAGGCACTCCCGGGGAGCTGTTTTTT.

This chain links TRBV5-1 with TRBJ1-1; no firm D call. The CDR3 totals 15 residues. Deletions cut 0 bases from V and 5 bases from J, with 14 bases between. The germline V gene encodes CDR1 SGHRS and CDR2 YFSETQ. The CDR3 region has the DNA TGCGCCAGCAGCTTGGTAAATCAACCAAGGACTGAAGCTTTCTTT. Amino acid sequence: CASSLVNQPRTEAFF.

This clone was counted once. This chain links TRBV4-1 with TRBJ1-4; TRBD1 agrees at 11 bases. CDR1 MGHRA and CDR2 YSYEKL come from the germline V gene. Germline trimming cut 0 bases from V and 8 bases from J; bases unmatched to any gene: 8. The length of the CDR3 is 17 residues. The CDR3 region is CASSQELWDRGREKLFF. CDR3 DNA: TGCGCCAGCAGCCAAGAACTCTGGGACAGGGGGAGGGAAAAACTGTTTTTT.

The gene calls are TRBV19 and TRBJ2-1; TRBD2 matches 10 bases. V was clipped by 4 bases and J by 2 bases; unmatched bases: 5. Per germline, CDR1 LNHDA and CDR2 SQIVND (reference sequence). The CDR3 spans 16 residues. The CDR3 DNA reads TGTGCCAGTAGTAGGGAGAGCGGGGGGGCCTACAATGAGCAGTTCTTC. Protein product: CASSRESGGAYNEQFF. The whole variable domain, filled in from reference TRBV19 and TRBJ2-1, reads DGGITQSPKYLFRKEGQNVTLSCEQNLNHDAMYWYRQDPGQGLRLIYYSQIVNDFQKGDIAEGYSVSREKKESFPLTVTSAQKNPTAFYLCASSRESGGAYNEQFFGPGTRLTVL.

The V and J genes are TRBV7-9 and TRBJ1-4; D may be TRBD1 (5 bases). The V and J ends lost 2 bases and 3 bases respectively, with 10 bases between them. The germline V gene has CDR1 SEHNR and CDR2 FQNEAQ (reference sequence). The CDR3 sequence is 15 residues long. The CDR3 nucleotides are TGTGCCAGCAGCTTAAAGCCGGGACCTAATGAAAAACTGTTTTTT. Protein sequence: CASSLKPGPNEKLFF.

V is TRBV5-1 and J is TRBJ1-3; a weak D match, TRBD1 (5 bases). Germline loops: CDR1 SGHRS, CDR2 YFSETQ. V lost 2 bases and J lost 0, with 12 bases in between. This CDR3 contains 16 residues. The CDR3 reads CASSLKAGISGNTIYF. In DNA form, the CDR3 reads TGCGCCAGCAGCTTAAAGGCAGGGATCTCTGGAAACACCATATATTTT.

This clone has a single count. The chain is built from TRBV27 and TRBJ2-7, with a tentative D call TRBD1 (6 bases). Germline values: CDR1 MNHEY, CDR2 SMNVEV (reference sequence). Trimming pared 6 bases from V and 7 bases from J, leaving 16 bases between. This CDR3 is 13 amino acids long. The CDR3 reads CASSSFGGEEQYF. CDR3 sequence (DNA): TGTGCCAGCAGCAGTTTTGGGGGCGAGGAGCAGTACTTC.

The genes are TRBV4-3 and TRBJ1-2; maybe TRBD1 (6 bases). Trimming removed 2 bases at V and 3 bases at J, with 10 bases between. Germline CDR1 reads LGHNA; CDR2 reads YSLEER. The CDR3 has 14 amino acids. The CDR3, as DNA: TGCGCCAGCAGCCAACTGGACAGCGACTATGGCTACACCTTC. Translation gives CASSQLDSDYGYTF.

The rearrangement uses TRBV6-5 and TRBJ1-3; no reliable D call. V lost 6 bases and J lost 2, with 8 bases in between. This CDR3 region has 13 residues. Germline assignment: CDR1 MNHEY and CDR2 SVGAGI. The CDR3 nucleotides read TGTGCCAGCAGCATTATTACTGGAAACACCATATATTTT. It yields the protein CASSIITGNTIYF.

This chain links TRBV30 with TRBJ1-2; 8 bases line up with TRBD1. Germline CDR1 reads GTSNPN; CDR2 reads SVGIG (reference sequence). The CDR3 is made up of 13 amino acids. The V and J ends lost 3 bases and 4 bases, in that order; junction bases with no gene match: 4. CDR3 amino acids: CAWRVGQGYGYTF. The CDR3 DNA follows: TGTGCCTGGAGAGTTGGACAGGGCTATGGCTACACCTTC.

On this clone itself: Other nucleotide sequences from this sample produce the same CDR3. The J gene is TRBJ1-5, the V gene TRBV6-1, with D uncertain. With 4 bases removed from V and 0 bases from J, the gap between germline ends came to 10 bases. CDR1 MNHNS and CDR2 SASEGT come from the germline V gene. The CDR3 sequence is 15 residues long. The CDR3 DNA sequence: TGTGCCAGCAGTGTCCAGCATTATAGCAATCAGCCCCAGCATTTT. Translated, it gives CASSVQHYSNQPQHF.